These 14 T cell receptor beta chains were all obtained from the same sample, sequenced in a study of blood T cell repertoires in COVID-19. Using immunoSEQ multiplex PCR, the repertoire was profiled, and TCRdb retains in-frame clones only, with some absent. The table includes 150,000 to 200,000 clones, around 87% detected once. Input material: peripheral blood. The receptors come from a woman aged 70 to 79 with COVID-19, enrolled during active disease.

The V gene is TRBV5-1, the J gene TRBJ1-2, with 10 bases identical to TRBD1. Trimming cost V 0 bases and J 7 bases; bases outside gene matches: 9. This CDR3 is 16 amino acids long. Germline V lookup: CDR1 SGHRS, CDR2 YFSETQ. CDR3 loop: CASSLAYPGQGSGYTF. CDR3 nucleotide sequence: TGCGCCAGCAGCTTGGCCTATCCGGGACAGGGGAGTGGCTACACCTTC.

This clone was recorded a few times. The V and J genes are TRBV6-1 and TRBJ2-3; 11 bases align to TRBD2. With 1 base clipped from V and 7 bases from J, the junction kept 7 bases outside the gene matches. Germline values: CDR1 MNHNS, CDR2 SASEGT. The CDR3 spans 16 residues. DNA for the CDR3: TGTGCCAGCAGTGAAGAAACTAGCGGGAGAGGATATACGCAGTATTTT. It is translated as CASSEETSGRGYTQYF.

The genes are TRBV7-2 and TRBJ1-6; D perhaps matches TRBD1 (6 bases). The CDR3 loop spans 13 amino acids. Germline CDR1 is SGHTA and CDR2 is FQGNSA. Trimming stripped 1 base from V and 8 bases from J, with 6 bases between. The DNA of the CDR3 is TGTGCCAGCAGCTTAGAGGGGGATTCACCCCTCCACTTT. Translated: CASSLEGDSPLHF. Full variable domain (remainder filled in from reference TRBV7-2 and TRBJ1-6): GAGVSQSPSNKVTEKGKDVELRCDPISGHTALYWYRQSLGQGLEFLIYFQGNSAPDKSGLPSDRFSAERTGGSVSTLTIQRTQQEDSAVYLCASSLEGDSPLHFGNGTRLTVT.

The chain carries TRBV19 and TRBJ2-3, with 8 bases that match TRBD2. Germline CDR1 reads LNHDA; CDR2 reads SQIVND (reference sequence). The CDR3 is 18 amino acids. Losses at the gene ends were 3 bases for V and 5 bases for J; bases not matched to a gene: 16. The CDR3 DNA sequence: TGTGCCAGTAGTATGGGTGGGCTAATAGCGGGGAGAGGAGATACGCAGTATTTT. The encoded protein is CASSMGGLIAGRGDTQYF. Full variable domain (remainder filled in from reference TRBV19 and TRBJ2-3): DGGITQSPKYLFRKEGQNVTLSCEQNLNHDAMYWYRQDPGQGLRLIYYSQIVNDFQKGDIAEGYSVSREKKESFPLTVTSAQKNPTAFYLCASSMGGLIAGRGDTQYFGPGTRLTVL.

V gene TRBV12-3 or TRBV12-4 combines with J gene TRBJ2-5; D unresolved. CDR3 length equals 12 residues. V was cut by 3 bases and J by 6 bases, with 8 bases left in between. This CDR3 reads CASSLERKTQYF. In nucleotides, the CDR3 is TGTGCCAGCAGTTTGGAGAGAAAGACCCAGTACTTC.

J is TRBJ1-5 and V is TRBV2, with TRBD1 matching 7 bases. CDR3 length: 14 amino acids. Germline V lookup: CDR1 SNHLY, CDR2 FYNNEI. The J segment lost 3 bases and the V segment lost 5 bases, leaving 4 bases of the junction unmatched. The DNA for the CDR3 is TGTGCCAGCAGTTTCGGGACAGTCAATCAGCCCCAGCATTTT. This encodes CASSFGTVNQPQHF.

This chain links TRBV5-1 with TRBJ1-1; D is unclear. Trimming cost V 4 bases and J 0 bases, with 7 bases left between them. The CDR3 length is 13 residues. Germline lookup yields CDR1 SGHRS and CDR2 YFSETQ. CDR3 sequence: CASSADLNTEAFF. CDR3 DNA: TGCGCCAGCAGCGCGGATTTGAACACTGAAGCTTTCTTT.

About this clone itself: The sample contains more than one DNA sequence encoding this CDR3. The chain carries TRBV6-5 and TRBJ2-2; no reliable D call. This CDR3 is built from 12 residues. The ends were cut back, 6 bases at V and 6 bases at J, with 8 bases in the middle. Germline values: CDR1 MNHEY, CDR2 SVGAGI. The CDR3 reads CASSRGSGELFF. The CDR3 DNA reads TGTGCCAGCAGCCGAGGCTCCGGGGAGCTGTTTTTT.

The chain employs TRBV5-6 and TRBJ2-5; 7 bases are shared with TRBD2. CDR1 is SGHDT, CDR2 YYEEEE, per germline. The ends lost 0 bases at V and 4 bases at J; junction bases unmatched: 3. The CDR3 runs to 14 residues. The CDR3 is CASSLGGGVETQYF. CDR3 bases: TGTGCCAGCAGCTTGGGTGGGGGGGTAGAGACCCAGTACTTC. The whole variable domain, filled in from reference TRBV5-6 and TRBJ2-5, reads DAGVTQSPTHLIKTRGQQVTLRCSPKSGHDTVSWYQQALGQGPQFIFQYYEEEERQRGNFPDRFSGHQFPNYSSELNVNALLLGDSALYLCASSLGGGVETQYFGPGTRLLVL.

In nucleotides, the CDR3 is TGTGCCAGCGTTGAGGACAGGGGGTACACTGAAGCTTTCTTT. Its protein product is CASVEDRGYTEAFF. V gene TRBV2 combines with J gene TRBJ1-1, with 10 bases fitting TRBD1. The CDR3 length is 14 residues. The ends lost 8 bases at V and 3 bases at J; junction bases unmatched: 6. Germline CDR1 and CDR2: SNHLY and FYNNEI.

Comment on this clone: Relative to the germline gene, one junction end is altered; a read error may explain this. The rearrangement uses TRBV14 and TRBJ1-5; TRBD1 might be the D (6 bases). From germline, CDR1 is SGHDN and CDR2 FVKESK. This CDR3 comprises 17 residues. The CDR3 bases are TGTGCCAGTAGCCAATTTGTTGGGGGCAACGGCAATCAGCCCCAGCATTTT. It encodes CASSQFVGGNGNQPQHF. The full variable domain, completed using reference TRBV14 and TRBJ1-5, is EAGVTQFPSHSVIEKGQTVTLRCDPISGHDNLYWYRRVMGKEIKFLLHFVKESKQDESGMPNNRFLAERTGGTYSTLKVQPAELEDSGVYFCASSQFVGGNGNQPQHFGDGTRLSIL.

This clone was recorded only once. This chain uses TRBV5-6 with TRBJ1-1; tentative D call: TRBD1 (6 bases). Germline lookup yields CDR1 SGHDT and CDR2 YYEEEE. CDR3 length: 14 residues. The ends were cut back, 2 bases at V and 8 bases at J, with 16 bases in the middle. DNA for the CDR3: TGTGCCAGCAGCTTACAGGGAATAATAAGGGAAGCTTTCTTT. It is translated as CASSLQGIIREAFF.

This chain uses TRBV5-1 with TRBJ1-4, with unresolved D. CDR3 size: 14 residues. Per germline, CDR1 SGHRS and CDR2 YFSETQ. The germline V and J ends were trimmed by 1 base and 3 bases, with 7 bases remaining between them. The CDR3, as DNA: TGCGCCAGCAGCTTGAATACGGCTAATGAAAAACTGTTTTTT. It codes for CASSLNTANEKLFF.

The chain is built from TRBV7-6 and TRBJ2-1; 9 nucleotides align to TRBD1. After removal of 5 bases from V and 10 bases from J, the junction contained 12 bases not matched to a gene. The CDR3 has 15 amino acids. CDR1 and CDR2 (germline): SGHVS, FNYEAQ. Here the CDR3 reads CASSPGGQGSSEQFF. The CDR3 nucleotides are TGTGCCAGCAGCCCAGGGGGACAGGGAAGCTCGGAGCAGTTCTTC.